This TCR beta chain was obtained from a study of CD8+CD57+ T cells in acquired aplastic anemia. Study-wide findings and caveats: The study identified more than 25 CD8+ CDR3 sequences shared by patients and controls. CD8+ Simpson's diversity showed no significant patient-control difference.

Patients chosen for sequencing had CD8+CD57+ cells that had expanded, as shown by flow cytometry. Genomic DNA acted as the template from which TCR beta VDJ combination and CDR3 sequence profiling were carried out. MiXCR, run by TCRdb on the reads, gives a single entry per CDR3 protein. The sample yields roughly 260,000 distinct CDR3 sequences, approximately 45% seen once. Turning to this clonotype: Its cognate antigen is unknown.

The receptor was isolated from a human donor with aplastic anemia. Material for sequencing was sorted CD4+, CD8+, or CD8+CD57+ T cells (not recorded which) from PBMCs.

The CDR3 sequence is CATSREAGSGTDTQYF. CDR3 in DNA: TGTGCCACCAGCAGAGAGGCTGGGTCAGGCACAGATACGCAGTATTTT. V gene TRBV15 combines with J gene TRBJ2-3; D is undetermined. Germline V gene data show CDR1 as LNHNV and CDR2 as YYDKDF (reference sequence). This CDR3 has 16 amino acids. Trimming took 0 bases from V and 1 from J, leaving 11 bases between them.